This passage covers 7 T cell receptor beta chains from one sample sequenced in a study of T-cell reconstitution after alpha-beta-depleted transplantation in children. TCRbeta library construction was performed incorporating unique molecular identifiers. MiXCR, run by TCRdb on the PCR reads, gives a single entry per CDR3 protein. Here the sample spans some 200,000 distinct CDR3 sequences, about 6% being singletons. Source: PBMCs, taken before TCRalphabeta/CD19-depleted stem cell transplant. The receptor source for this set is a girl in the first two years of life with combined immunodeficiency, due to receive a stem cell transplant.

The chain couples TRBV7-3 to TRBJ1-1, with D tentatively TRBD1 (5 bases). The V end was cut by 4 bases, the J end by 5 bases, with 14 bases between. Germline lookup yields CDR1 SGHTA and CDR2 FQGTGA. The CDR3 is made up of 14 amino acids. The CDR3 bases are TGTGCCAGCAGCTGGGGCCTCCCAGGGACTGAAGCTTTCTTT. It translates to CASSWGLPGTEAFF. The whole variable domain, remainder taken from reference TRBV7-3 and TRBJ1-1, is GAGVSQTPSNKVTEKGKYVELRCDPISGHTALYWYRQSLGQGPEFLIYFQGTGAADDSGLPNDRFFAVRPEGSVSTLKIQRTERGDSAVYLCASSWGLPGTEAFFGQGTRLTVV.

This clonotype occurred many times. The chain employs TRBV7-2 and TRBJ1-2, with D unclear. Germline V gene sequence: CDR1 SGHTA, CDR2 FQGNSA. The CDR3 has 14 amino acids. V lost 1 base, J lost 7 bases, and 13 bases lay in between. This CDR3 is CASSLVRGMGGYTF. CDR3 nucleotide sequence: TGTGCCAGCAGCTTAGTCCGGGGAATGGGTGGCTACACCTTC. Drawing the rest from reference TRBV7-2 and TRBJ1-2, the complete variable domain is GAGVSQSPSNKVTEKGKDVELRCDPISGHTALYWYRQSLGQGLEFLIYFQGNSAPDKSGLPSDRFSAERTGGSVSTLTIQRTQQEDSAVYLCASSLVRGMGGYTFGSGTRLTVV.

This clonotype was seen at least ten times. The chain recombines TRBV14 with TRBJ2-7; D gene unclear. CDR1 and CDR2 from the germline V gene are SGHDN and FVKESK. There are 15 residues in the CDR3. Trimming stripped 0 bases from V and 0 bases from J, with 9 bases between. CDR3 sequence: CASSQDETSSYEQYF. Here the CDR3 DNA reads TGTGCCAGCAGCCAAGACGAGACAAGCTCCTACGAGCAGTACTTC. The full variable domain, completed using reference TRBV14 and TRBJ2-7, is EAGVTQFPSHSVIEKGQTVTLRCDPISGHDNLYWYRRVMGKEIKFLLHFVKESKQDESGMPNNRFLAERTGGTYSTLKVQPAELEDSGVYFCASSQDETSSYEQYFGPGTRLTVT.

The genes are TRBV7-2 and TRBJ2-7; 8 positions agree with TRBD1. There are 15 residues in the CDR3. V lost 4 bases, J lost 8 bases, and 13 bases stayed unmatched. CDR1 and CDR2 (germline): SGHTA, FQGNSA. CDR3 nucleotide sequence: TGTGCCAGCAGCTCTCGACAGGGGCAGATGTGGCAGCAGTACTTC. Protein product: CASSSRQGQMWQQYF.

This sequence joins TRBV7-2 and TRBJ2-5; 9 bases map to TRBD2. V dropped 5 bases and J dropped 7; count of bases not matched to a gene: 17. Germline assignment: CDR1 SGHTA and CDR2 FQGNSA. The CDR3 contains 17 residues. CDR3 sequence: CASSRRVGTSIGGTQYF. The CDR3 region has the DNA TGTGCCAGCAGCCGCAGGGTGGGGACTAGCATTGGAGGGACCCAGTACTTC.

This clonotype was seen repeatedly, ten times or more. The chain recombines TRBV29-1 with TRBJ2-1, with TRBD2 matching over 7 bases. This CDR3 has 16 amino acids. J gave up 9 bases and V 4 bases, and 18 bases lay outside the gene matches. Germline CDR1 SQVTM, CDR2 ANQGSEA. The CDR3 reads CSVVGGEKAGVGEQFF. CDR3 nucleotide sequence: TGCAGCGTTGTGGGAGGGGAGAAGGCCGGGGTGGGTGAGCAGTTCTTC.

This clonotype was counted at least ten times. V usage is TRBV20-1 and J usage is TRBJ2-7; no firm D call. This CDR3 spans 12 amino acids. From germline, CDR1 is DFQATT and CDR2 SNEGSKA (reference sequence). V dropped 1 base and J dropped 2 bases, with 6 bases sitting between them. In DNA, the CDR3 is TGCAGTGCTAGAGGGCCGGCCTACGAGCAGTACTTC. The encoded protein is CSARGPAYEQYF.